This section outlines one T cell receptor (beta chain) sequence together with its context. Antigen specificity is unknown. PCR amplification relied on 60 Vbeta primers (plus 13 Jbeta primers). The table came from immunoSEQ multiplex PCR; TCRdb's copy has only in-frame clones and leaves some out. The sample holds under 70,000 clones. The germline V gene encodes CDR1 MNHEY and CDR2 SMNVEV (reference sequence). The CDR3 contains 15 residues. V was trimmed by 3 bases and J by 0 bases, leaving 12 bases between them. When sampled, the donors appeared nominally healthy, though they likely had unrecorded immune exposures. These data are taken from a study of cytomegalovirus exposure and HLA in healthy donors. Overall study findings and caveats: 87-base-pair reads could not separate some V segments, including TRBV6-2 and TRBV6-3.

The J gene is TRBJ2-7, the V gene TRBV27; D is possibly TRBD2 (6 bases). Source material: PBMCs. The clonotype was recovered from a woman in her twenties or thirties in good health and CMV-seropositive. The CDR3 nucleotides are TGTGCCAGCAGTTTTTCCCGGGGGACCTCCTACGAGCAGTACTTC. Translating it yields CASSFSRGTSYEQYF.